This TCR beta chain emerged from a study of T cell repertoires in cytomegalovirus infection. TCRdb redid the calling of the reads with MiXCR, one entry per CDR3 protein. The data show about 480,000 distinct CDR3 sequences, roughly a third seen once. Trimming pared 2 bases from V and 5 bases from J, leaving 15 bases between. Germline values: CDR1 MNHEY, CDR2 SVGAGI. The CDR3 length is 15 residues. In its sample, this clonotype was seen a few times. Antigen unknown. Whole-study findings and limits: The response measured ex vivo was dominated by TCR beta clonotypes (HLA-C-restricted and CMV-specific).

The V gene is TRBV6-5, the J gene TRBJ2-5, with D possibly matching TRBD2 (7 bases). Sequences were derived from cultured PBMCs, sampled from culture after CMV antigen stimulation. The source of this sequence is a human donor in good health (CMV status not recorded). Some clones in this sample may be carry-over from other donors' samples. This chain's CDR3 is CASSYNWGGGETQYF. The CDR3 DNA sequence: TGTGCCAGCAGTTACAATTGGGGGGGCGGGGAGACCCAGTACTTC.